These 13 T cell receptor beta chains share one sample of origin, sequenced in a study of CD8 T cells in Susac syndrome. Reverse transcription used about 0.45 to 1 ug RNA and random hexamers. MiXCR, run by TCRdb on the immunoSEQ multiplex PCR reads, gives a single entry per CDR3 protein. The sample lists approximately 220,000 distinct CDR3 sequences, 92% seen once, with over 0.1% in the top ten. Sequencing used CD8+ T cells from PBMCs. Receptor source: a human donor with multiple sclerosis.

The chain has TRBV7-8 and TRBJ2-3; D possibly corresponds to TRBD1 (6 bases). V was cut by 1 base and J by 6 bases, with 11 bases left in between. In germline, CDR1 is SGHVS, CDR2 FQNEAQ. This CDR3 is built from 14 residues. The CDR3 nucleotides read TGTGCCAGCAGCTTAGGGACAGTATCGGATACGCAGTATTTT. Translation gives CASSLGTVSDTQYF.

This clonotype was seen just once. The rearrangement links TRBV7-9 to TRBJ2-1, with TRBD2 identical over 7 bases. The CDR3 totals 13 residues. Germline assignment: CDR1 SEHNR and CDR2 FQNEAQ (reference sequence). The J segment lost 8 bases and the V segment lost 4 bases, leaving 5 bases of the junction unmatched. DNA of the CDR3: TGTGCCAGCAGCTGGGGGGGGAGCGATGAGCAGTTCTTC. Translated: CASSWGGSDEQFF.

The J gene is TRBJ1-1, the V gene TRBV9; perhaps TRBD1 as D (5 bases). This CDR3 contains 16 residues. V lost 0 bases and J 5 bases, leaving 17 bases between the germline ends. CDR1 and CDR2 (germline): SGDLS, YYNGEE. CDR3 DNA sequence: TGTGCCAGCAGCGTAGGGGGGACGGCCCCGCGGACTGAAGCTTTCTTT. Its translation is CASSVGGTAPRTEAFF.

The gene calls are TRBV7-9 and TRBJ2-3; D is ambiguous. The CDR3 totals 16 residues. Germline V gives CDR1 SEHNR, CDR2 FQNEAQ (reference sequence). V was trimmed by 5 bases and J by 4 bases, leaving 19 bases between them. CDR3 amino acids: CASSPPGPNGPDTQYF. CDR3 sequence (DNA): TGTGCCAGCAGCCCGCCGGGCCCCAACGGCCCAGATACGCAGTATTTT.

The J gene is TRBJ2-7, the V gene TRBV19; 7 nucleotides agree with TRBD1. V lost 2 bases and J lost 2; bases outside the gene matches: 3. The CDR3 totals 14 residues. Germline CDR1 reads LNHDA; CDR2 reads SQIVND (reference sequence). Here the CDR3 DNA reads TGTGCCAGTAGTATAATCACAGGGGCCTACGAGCAGTACTTC. Its translation is CASSIITGAYEQYF.

This clonotype occurred once. The V call is TRBV4-1, the J call TRBJ2-3; 9 bases line up with TRBD1. Germline V gene sequence: CDR1 MGHRA, CDR2 YSYEKL. The V and J ends lost 0 bases and 4 bases, in that order; junction bases with no gene match: 14. The CDR3 is 19 amino acids. The CDR3 sequence is CASSQEGTGLAFWADTQYF. For the CDR3, the DNA is TGCGCCAGCAGCCAAGAAGGGACAGGGTTGGCATTTTGGGCAGATACGCAGTATTTT.

The chain carries TRBV13 and TRBJ1-1, with TRBD1 as a possible D gene (5 bases). This CDR3 contains 14 residues. Germline values: CDR1 PRHDT, CDR2 FYEKMQ (reference sequence). Trimming removed 3 bases from V and 4 bases from J, with 12 bases in between. CDR3 nucleotides: TGTGCCAGCAGCTTTAGCCAGGGACGCACTGAAGCTTTCTTT. Translated: CASSFSQGRTEAFF.

The chain links TRBV7-6 to TRBJ2-1, with D unresolved. The CDR3 loop spans 12 amino acids. V was cut by 0 bases and J by 10 bases, with 7 bases left in between. Germline CDR1 is SGHVS and CDR2 is FNYEAQ. The CDR3 DNA reads as TGTGCCAGCAGCTTAGCAGACCCAGAGCAGTTCTTC. Protein: CASSLADPEQFF.

This clonotype was picked up one time. This chain uses TRBV7-9 with TRBJ1-3; D is possibly TRBD1 (5 bases). Germline loops: CDR1 SEHNR, CDR2 FQNEAQ (reference sequence). V lost 5 bases to trimming and J lost 0 bases, with 11 bases between them. The CDR3 has 15 residues. The CDR3 sequence: CASSQTDSSGNTIYF. The DNA of the CDR3 is TGTGCCAGCAGCCAGACAGACAGCTCTGGAAACACCATATATTTT.

The V and J genes are TRBV20-1 and TRBJ2-7; a possible D gene is TRBD2 (5 bases). Per the germline V gene, CDR1 is DFQATT and CDR2 is SNEGSKA (reference sequence). CDR3 length equals 16 residues. Trimming took off 5 bases at V and 2 bases at J, with 22 bases between the two ends. The CDR3 region has the DNA TGCAGTGCTTACTATAGCGTACCGGAGAAAACCTACGAGCAGTACTTC. This encodes CSAYYSVPEKTYEQYF.

CDR3 amino acids: CASSVPGTNTGELFF. Here the CDR3 DNA reads TGTGCCAGCAGTGTGCCGGGCACGAACACCGGGGAGCTGTTTTTT. The rearrangement uses TRBV25-1 and TRBJ2-2; unclear D gene. Germline-derived CDR1 and CDR2 are MGHDK and SYGVNS. The CDR3 has 15 residues. V was pared by 4 bases and J by 0 bases, with 9 bases between.

CDR3 in amino acids: CSAKDPRGSYEQYF. CDR3 in DNA: TGCAGTGCAAAAGACCCGAGGGGCTCCTACGAGCAGTACTTC. The V call is TRBV20-1, the J call TRBJ2-7; the D call may be TRBD1 or TRBD2 (5 bases each). V shed 6 bases and J shed 0 bases, with 15 bases lying between them. The V gene's germline CDR1 is DFQATT and CDR2 SNEGSKA (reference sequence). The CDR3 covers 14 residues.

This rearrangement joins TRBV7-9 to TRBJ2-7; no reliable D call. Germline CDR1 and CDR2: SEHNR and FQNEAQ (reference sequence). The CDR3 covers 12 residues. V gave up 5 bases and J gave up 6 bases, with 11 bases separating them. CDR3 protein: CASSTGLGEQYF. The CDR3 DNA follows: TGTGCCAGCAGCACGGGTCTCGGCGAGCAGTACTTC.